This record concerns one TCR beta chain sequence. Germline lookup yields CDR1 LGHDT and CDR2 YNNKEL (reference sequence). This CDR3 region has 15 residues. Deletions cut 3 bases from V and 7 bases from J, with 18 bases between. This specimen comes from a study of blood T cell repertoires in COVID-19. Study as a whole: The United States, Italy and Spain were the sources of the acute and convalescent COVID-19 samples. Nucleic acid was either cDNA or gDNA, and it came from T cells, B-cell-depleted T cells, or PBMCs.

In the original processing: Estimation of nucleated cell counts was performed using reference gene primer amplification. Method: immunoSEQ multiplex PCR; TCRdb's copy keeps in-frame clones and lacks some. V, J and clone size reflect that table, while D and trimming were determined from the DNA. The sample has around 170,000 clones, roughly 85% seen once. The chain is built from TRBV3-1 (or the pseudogene TRBV3-2) and TRBJ1-2; maybe TRBD1 (5 bases). The sequenced material came from peripheral blood. The source is a man over 45 with active or convalescent COVID-19. DNA of the CDR3: TGTGCCAGCAGCCACGGGGAGGGCAGGGTTGGTGGCTACACCTTC. Its translation: CASSHGEGRVGGYTF.